This T cell receptor (beta chain) derives from a study of T cell changes during pregnancy in multiple sclerosis. V trimming: 5 bases; J trimming: 8 bases; junction bases outside the gene matches: 6. Germline V lookup: CDR1 MNHEY, CDR2 SMNVEV (reference sequence). The CDR3 is 14 residues long. Profiled with immunoSEQ multiplex PCR; TCRdb holds only in-frame clones, not every one. The profile covers approximately 89,000 clones, with around 94% appearing a single time and around 0.84% taken by the ten largest. Here the sequenced sample was peripheral blood, taken in the third trimester of pregnancy. The receptor comes from a female donor with multiple sclerosis, enrolled in a pregnancy study. The chain combines TRBV27 with TRBJ1-6, with 7 bases matching TRBD1. The CDR3 reads CASSPGTAHSPLHF. The CDR3 nucleotides are TGTGCCAGCAGTCCGGGGACAGCCCATTCACCCCTCCACTTT.